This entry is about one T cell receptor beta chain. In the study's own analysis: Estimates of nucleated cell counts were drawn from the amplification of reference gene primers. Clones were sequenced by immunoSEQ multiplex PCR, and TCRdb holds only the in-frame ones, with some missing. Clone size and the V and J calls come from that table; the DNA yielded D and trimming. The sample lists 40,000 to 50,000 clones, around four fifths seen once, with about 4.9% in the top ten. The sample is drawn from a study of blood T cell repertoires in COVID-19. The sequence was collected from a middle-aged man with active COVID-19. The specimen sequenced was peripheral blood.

The CDR3 loop is CASRTSGSTGYTF. The CDR3 DNA reads as TGTGCCAGCAGGACATCAGGGTCGACTGGCTACACCTTC. The V call is TRBV12-3 or TRBV12-4, the J call TRBJ1-2; possible D gene TRBD1, 5 bases. V was trimmed by 6 bases and J by 7 bases, leaving 15 bases between them. The CDR3 is 13 residues long.